This T cell receptor (beta chain) was captured by sequencing in a study of identical twins. Findings of the study overall: Excess low generation probability was seen in twin-shared out-of-frame alpha sequences. Monozygotic twin pairs showed more out-of-frame TCR alpha sharing than models estimated.

There were only healthy Caucasians among the donors. It was template switching that added a universal primer site, and there were unique molecular identifiers on the cDNA. TCRdb re-analysed the 5' RACE reads in MiXCR, keeping a single row per CDR3 protein. The repertoire has 1.5 million to 2 million distinct CDR3 sequences, about 32% of them found once; the top ten carry over 0.25%. This clonotype appeared a few times. The antigen remains unidentified. The TCR originated in a newborn girl in good health. The specimen was cord blood.

The CDR3 protein is CASKRTSGTSQYF. For the CDR3, the DNA is TGTGCCAGCAAACGGACTAGCGGGACGTCGCAGTATTTT. This rearrangement joins TRBV6-5 to TRBJ2-3; 12 nucleotides line up with TRBD2. The CDR3 runs 13 residues. The germline gives CDR1 MNHEY, CDR2 SVGAGI. The J segment lost 10 bases and the V segment lost 7 bases, leaving 6 bases of the junction unmatched.